This T cell receptor (beta chain) was found in a study of T cell responses to AZD1222 COVID-19 vaccine. The overall study: Timing groups of about 4 and about 12 weeks for second doses were pooled.

The germline V and J ends were trimmed by 6 bases and 4 bases, with 13 bases remaining between them. Germline V gene data show CDR1 as MDHEN and CDR2 as SYDVKM. The CDR3 runs to 14 residues. With regard to this clone: As yet, its antigen is unknown.

Findings and limits, study-wide: Nearly half of the spike-specific TCRs reportedly recognize variant regions that carry no mutations. Most donors were white British and more were female, and clonal diversity was possibly underestimated. Mapped onto spike, vaccine-associated CD4 TCRs spanned it and were dominant at 160-218 and 743-854.

The assay was immunoSEQ multiplex PCR, and TCRdb's table has in-frame clones only and misses some. The sample has fewer than 200,000 clones, roughly 89% seen once. V usage is TRBV28 and J usage is TRBJ2-1, with D perhaps being TRBD1 or TRBD2 (5 bases each). Sequencing was performed on peripheral blood, taken on day 0 of AZD1222 vaccination. The sequence derives from an adult in good health. CDR3 in DNA: TGTGCCAGCAGGCCCGGGACCAATTACAATGAGCAGTTCTTC. Translating it yields CASRPGTNYNEQFF.